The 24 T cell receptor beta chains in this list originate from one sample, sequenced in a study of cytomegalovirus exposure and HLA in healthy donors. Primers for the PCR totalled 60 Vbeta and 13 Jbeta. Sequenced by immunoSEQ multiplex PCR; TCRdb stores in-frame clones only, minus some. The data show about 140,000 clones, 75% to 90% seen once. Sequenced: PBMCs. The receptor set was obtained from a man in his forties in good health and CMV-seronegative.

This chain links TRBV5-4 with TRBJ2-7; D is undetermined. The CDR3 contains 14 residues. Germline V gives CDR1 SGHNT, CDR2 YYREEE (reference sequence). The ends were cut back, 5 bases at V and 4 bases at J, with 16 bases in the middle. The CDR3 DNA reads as TGTGCCAGCAGAACAGTTTTCGAGTCATACGAGCAGTACTTC. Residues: CASRTVFESYEQYF.

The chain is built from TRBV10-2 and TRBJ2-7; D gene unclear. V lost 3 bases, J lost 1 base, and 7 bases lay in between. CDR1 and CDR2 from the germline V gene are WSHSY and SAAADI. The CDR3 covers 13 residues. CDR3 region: CASSDPGSYEQYF. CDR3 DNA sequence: TGCGCCAGCAGTGACCCCGGGTCCTACGAGCAGTACTTC.

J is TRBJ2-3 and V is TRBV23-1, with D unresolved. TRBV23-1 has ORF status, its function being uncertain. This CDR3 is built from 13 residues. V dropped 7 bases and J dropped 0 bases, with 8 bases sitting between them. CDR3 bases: TGCGCCAGCACCCCCCTCAGCACAGATACGCAGTATTTT. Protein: CASTPLSTDTQYF.

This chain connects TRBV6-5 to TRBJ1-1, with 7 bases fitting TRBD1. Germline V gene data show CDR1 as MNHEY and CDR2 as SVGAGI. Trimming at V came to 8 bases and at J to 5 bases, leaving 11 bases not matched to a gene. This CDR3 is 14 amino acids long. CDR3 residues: CASGYRGRGTEAFF. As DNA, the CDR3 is TGTGCCAGCGGGTACAGGGGAAGGGGGACTGAAGCTTTCTTT.

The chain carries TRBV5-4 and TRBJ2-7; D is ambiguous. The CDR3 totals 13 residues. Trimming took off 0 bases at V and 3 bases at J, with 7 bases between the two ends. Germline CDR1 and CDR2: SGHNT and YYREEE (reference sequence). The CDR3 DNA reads TGTGCCAGCAGCTTGGCTGGCAGCTACGAGCAGTACTTC. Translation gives CASSLAGSYEQYF.

The CDR3 coding sequence is TGCGCCAGCAGCCAAGATCTTGCGGGCACAGATACGCAGTATTTT. Its protein product is CASSQDLAGTDTQYF. This chain connects TRBV4-1 to TRBJ2-3; D not certain. Germline CDR1 MGHRA, CDR2 YSYEKL. V was trimmed by 0 bases and J by 1 base, leaving 8 bases between them. This CDR3 contains 15 residues.

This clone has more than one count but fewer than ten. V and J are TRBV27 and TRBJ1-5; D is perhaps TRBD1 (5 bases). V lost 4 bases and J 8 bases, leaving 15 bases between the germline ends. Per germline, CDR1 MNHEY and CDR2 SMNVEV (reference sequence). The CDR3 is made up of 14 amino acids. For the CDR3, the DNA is TGTGCCAGCAGTTCCCCGGGGGGGGTTGAGCCCCAGCATTTT. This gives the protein CASSSPGGVEPQHF.

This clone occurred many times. The CDR3: CASSGLGVRGELFF. Here the CDR3 DNA reads TGCGCCAGCAGTGGATTAGGGGTCAGGGGGGAGCTGTTTTTT. V is TRBV10-1 and J is TRBJ2-2; TRBD1 is a possible D gene (5 bases). This CDR3 has 14 residues. Germline CDR1 WNHNN, CDR2 SYGVQD (reference sequence). The V and J ends lost 4 bases and 8 bases respectively, with 14 bases between them.

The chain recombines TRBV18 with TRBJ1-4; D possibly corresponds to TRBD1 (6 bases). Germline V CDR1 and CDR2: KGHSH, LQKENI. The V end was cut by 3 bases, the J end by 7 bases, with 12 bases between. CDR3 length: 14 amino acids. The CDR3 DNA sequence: TGTGCCAGCTCACCGGGGGGGCGCGGTGAAAAACTGTTTTTT. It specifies CASSPGGRGEKLFF. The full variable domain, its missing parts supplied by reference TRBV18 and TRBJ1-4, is NAGVMQNPRHLVRRRGQEARLRCSPMKGHSHVYWYRQLPEEGLKFMVYLQKENIIDESGMPKERFSAEFPKEGPSILRIQQVVRGDSAAYFCASSPGGRGEKLFFGSGTQLSVL.

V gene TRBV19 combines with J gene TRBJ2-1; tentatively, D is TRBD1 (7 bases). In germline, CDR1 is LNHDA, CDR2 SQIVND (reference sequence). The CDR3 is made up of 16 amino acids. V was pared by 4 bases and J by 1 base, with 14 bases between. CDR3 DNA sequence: TGTGCCAGTAGTACCAGACAGGGACTGTCCTACAATGAGCAGTTCTTC. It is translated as CASSTRQGLSYNEQFF.

CDR3 DNA sequence: TGTGCCAGCTCACCAAACACTAGATCCTACGAGCAGTACTTC. Protein: CASSPNTRSYEQYF. The rearrangement uses TRBV18 and TRBJ2-7, with a tentative D call TRBD2 (5 bases). Germline-derived CDR1 and CDR2 are KGHSH and LQKENI. CDR3 size: 14 residues. V was shortened by 2 bases and J by 1 base, with 9 bases between the two germline ends.

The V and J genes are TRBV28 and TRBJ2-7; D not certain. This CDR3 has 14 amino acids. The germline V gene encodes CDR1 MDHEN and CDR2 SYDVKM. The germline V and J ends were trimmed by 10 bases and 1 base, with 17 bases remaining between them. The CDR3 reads CATMERPRSYEQYF. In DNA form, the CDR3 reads TGTGCCACCATGGAAAGACCGCGGTCCTACGAGCAGTACTTC.

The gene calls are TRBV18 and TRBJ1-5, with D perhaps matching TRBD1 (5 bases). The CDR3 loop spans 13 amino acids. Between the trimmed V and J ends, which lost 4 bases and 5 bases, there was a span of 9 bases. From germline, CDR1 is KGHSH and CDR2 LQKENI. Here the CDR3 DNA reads TGTGCCAGCTCACAAGACAGAGATCAGCCCCAGCATTTT. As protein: CASSQDRDQPQHF.

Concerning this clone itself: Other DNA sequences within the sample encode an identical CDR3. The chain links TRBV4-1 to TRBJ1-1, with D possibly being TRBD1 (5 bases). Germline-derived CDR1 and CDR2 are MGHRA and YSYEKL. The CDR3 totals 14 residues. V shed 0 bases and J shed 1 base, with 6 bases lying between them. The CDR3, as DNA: TGCGCCAGCAGCCAAGAAAGGGGGAACACTGAAGCTTTCTTT. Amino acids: CASSQERGNTEAFF.

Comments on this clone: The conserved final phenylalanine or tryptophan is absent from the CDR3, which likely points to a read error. As DNA, the CDR3 is TGTGCCAGCAGTTATAAGGGCGGGGTTCAAGCTAACTATGGCTACACCCTC. Translating gives CASSYKGGVQANYGYTL. V usage is TRBV27 and J usage is TRBJ1-2; no reliable D call. V shed 4 bases and J shed 0 bases, with 18 bases lying between them. The CDR3 runs 17 residues. In germline, CDR1 is MNHEY, CDR2 SMNVEV (reference sequence).

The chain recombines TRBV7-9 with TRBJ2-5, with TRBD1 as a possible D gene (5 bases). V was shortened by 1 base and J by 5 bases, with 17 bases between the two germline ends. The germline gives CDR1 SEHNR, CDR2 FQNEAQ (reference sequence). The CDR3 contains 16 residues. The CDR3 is CASSLDWTPRRETQYF. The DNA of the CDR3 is TGTGCCAGCAGCTTAGATTGGACACCTCGGCGGGAGACCCAGTACTTC. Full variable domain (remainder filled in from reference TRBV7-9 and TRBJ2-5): DTGVSQNPRHKITKRGQNVTFRCDPISEHNRLYWYRQTLGQGPEFLTYFQNEAQLEKSRLLSDRFSAERPKGSFSTLEIQRTEQGDSAMYLCASSLDWTPRRETQYFGPGTRLLVL.

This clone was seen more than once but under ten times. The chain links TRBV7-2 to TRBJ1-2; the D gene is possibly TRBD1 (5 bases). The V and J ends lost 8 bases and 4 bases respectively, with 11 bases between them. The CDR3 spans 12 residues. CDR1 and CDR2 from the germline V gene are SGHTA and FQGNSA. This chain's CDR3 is CASLEGTYGYTF. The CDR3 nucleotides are TGTGCCAGCCTGGAGGGGACCTATGGCTACACCTTC.

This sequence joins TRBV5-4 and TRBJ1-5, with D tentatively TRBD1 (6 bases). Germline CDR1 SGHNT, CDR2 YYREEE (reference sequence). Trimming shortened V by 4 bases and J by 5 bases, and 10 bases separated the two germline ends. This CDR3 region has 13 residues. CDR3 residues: CASSRDNDQPQHF. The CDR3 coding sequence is TGTGCCAGCAGCCGGGACAACGATCAGCCCCAGCATTTT. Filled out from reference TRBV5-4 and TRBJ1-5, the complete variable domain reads ETGVTQSPTHLIKTRGQQVTLRCSSQSGHNTVSWYQQALGQGPQFIFQYYREEENGRGNFPPRFSGLQFPNYSSELNVNALELDDSALYLCASSRDNDQPQHFGDGTRLSIL.

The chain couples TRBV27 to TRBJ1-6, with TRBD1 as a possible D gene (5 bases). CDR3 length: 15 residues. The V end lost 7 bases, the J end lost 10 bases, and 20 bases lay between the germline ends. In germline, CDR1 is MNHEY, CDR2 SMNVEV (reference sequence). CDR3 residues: CASTSGDPSRSPLHF. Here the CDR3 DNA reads TGTGCCAGCACCTCGGGGGACCCCTCTAGATCACCCCTCCACTTT.

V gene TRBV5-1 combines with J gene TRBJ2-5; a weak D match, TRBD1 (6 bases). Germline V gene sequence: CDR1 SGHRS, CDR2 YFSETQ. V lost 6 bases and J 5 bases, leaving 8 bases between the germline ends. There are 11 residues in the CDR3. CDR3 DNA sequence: TGCGCCAGCAAGGGGGACGAGACCCAGTACTTC. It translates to CASKGDETQYF.

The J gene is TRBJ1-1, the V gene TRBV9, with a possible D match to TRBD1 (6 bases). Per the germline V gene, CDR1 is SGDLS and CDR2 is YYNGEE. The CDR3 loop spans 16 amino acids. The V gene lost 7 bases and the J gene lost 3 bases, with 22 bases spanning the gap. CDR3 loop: CASSSETGLEYTEAFF. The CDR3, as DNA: TGTGCCAGCTCCTCGGAGACAGGTCTTGAGTACACTGAAGCTTTCTTT.

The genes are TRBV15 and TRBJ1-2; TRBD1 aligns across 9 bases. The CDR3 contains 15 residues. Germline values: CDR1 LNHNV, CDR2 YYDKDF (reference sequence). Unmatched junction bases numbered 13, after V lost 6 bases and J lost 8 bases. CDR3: CATRYGQGHPRGYTF. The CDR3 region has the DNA TGTGCCACCAGATACGGACAGGGGCACCCTAGAGGCTACACCTTC.

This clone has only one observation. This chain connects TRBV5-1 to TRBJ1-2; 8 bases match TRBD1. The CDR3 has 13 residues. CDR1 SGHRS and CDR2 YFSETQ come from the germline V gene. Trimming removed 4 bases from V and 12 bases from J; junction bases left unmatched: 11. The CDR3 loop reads CASSLGTGGSHTF. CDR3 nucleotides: TGCGCCAGCAGCCTGGGGACAGGTGGGAGTCACACCTTC. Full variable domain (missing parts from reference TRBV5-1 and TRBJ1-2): KAGVTQTPRYLIKTRGQQVTLSCSPISGHRSVSWYQQTPGQGLQFLFEYFSETQRNKGNFPGRFSGRQFSNSRSEMNVSTLELGDSALYLCASSLGTGGSHTFGSGTRLTVV.

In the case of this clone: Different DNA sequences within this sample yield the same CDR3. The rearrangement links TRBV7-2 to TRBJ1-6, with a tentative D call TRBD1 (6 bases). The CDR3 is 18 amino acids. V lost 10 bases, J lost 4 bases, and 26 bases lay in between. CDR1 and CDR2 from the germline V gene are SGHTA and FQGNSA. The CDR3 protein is CAIHNPTGQKLYNSPLHF. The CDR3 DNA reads TGTGCCATCCACAACCCTACTGGACAGAAGCTTTATAATTCACCCCTCCACTTT.